The 12 T cell receptor beta chains given below trace back to one sample, sequenced in a study of T-cell reconstitution after alpha-beta-depleted transplantation in children. Unique molecular identifiers were incorporated when the TCRbeta library was constructed. Via MiXCR, TCRdb re-called the PCR reads, giving one row per CDR3 protein. The sample consists of about 300,000 distinct CDR3 sequences, 10% of them appearing once. The sequencing here drew on PBMCs, taken before TCRalphabeta/CD19-depleted stem cell transplant. The source is a boy younger than two with acute myeloid leukemia, due to receive a stem cell transplant.

This clonotype was recorded at least ten times. The chain combines TRBV27 with TRBJ2-6, with D unclear. Trimming shortened V by 5 bases and J by 3 bases, and 11 bases separated the two germline ends. The V gene's germline CDR1 is MNHEY and CDR2 SMNVEV (reference sequence). The CDR3 is made up of 15 amino acids. CDR3 in amino acids: CASSPRYGGANVLTF. CDR3 nucleotides: TGTGCCAGCAGTCCCCGTTACGGTGGGGCCAACGTCCTGACTTTC.

The chain employs TRBV2 and TRBJ1-4; D gene uncertain. There are 18 residues in the CDR3. Germline-derived CDR1 and CDR2 are SNHLY and FYNNEI. V lost 11 bases, J lost 3 bases, and 28 bases lay in between. The DNA of the CDR3 is TGTGCCTTCTGTTTTAGAGGGTGGATTTTTCGAGCTAATGAAAAACTGTTTTTT. Protein product: CAFCFRGWIFRANEKLFF.

This clonotype has ten or more counts. The chain carries TRBV6-1 and TRBJ2-1; 12 bases match TRBD2. Per the germline V gene, CDR1 is MNHNS and CDR2 is SASEGT. CDR3 size: 15 residues. V lost 6 bases and J lost 6; bases outside the gene matches: 6. For the CDR3, the DNA is TGTGCCAGCAGCTTCGGGACTAGCGGGCTCAATGAGCAGTTCTTC. This sequence encodes CASSFGTSGLNEQFF.

There are many counts of this clonotype. V gene TRBV3-1 combines with J gene TRBJ2-1, with 13 bases lining up with TRBD2. CDR1 and CDR2 (germline): LGHDT, YNNKEL (reference sequence). V dropped 4 bases and J dropped 7; count of bases not matched to a gene: 4. The CDR3 sequence is 15 residues long. The CDR3, as DNA: TGTGCCAGCAGCCCCGGGACTAGCGGGACAAATGAGCAGTTCTTC. Translation: CASSPGTSGTNEQFF.

This clonotype was recorded at least ten times. V gene TRBV10-3 combines with J gene TRBJ2-5, with a possible D match to TRBD1 (6 bases). Trimming took 4 bases from V and 1 from J, leaving 13 bases between them. This CDR3 comprises 15 residues. Germline V lookup: CDR1 ENHRY, CDR2 SYGVKD. The CDR3 sequence: CAISGGPGTQETQYF. DNA of the CDR3: TGTGCCATCAGTGGGGGGCCCGGGACCCAAGAGACCCAGTACTTC.

The V call is TRBV29-1, the J call TRBJ1-4; 7 positions agree with TRBD1. The ends lost 1 base at V and 8 bases at J; junction bases unmatched: 13. This CDR3 has 16 amino acids. From germline, CDR1 is SQVTM and CDR2 ANQGSEA. The DNA for the CDR3 is TGCAGCGTTGAAGCCCCTATACAGGGGAGGAAGGAAAAACTGTTTTTT. It codes for CSVEAPIQGRKEKLFF.

In the case of this clonotype: Germline and junction disagree at one end, which may indicate a read error. The chain employs TRBV7-2 and TRBJ1-2; 9 positions match TRBD1. The CDR3 spans 14 residues. CDR1 is SGHTA, CDR2 FQGNSA, per germline. CDR3 nucleotide sequence: TGTGCCAGCAGCTCGACAGGGGGATTCTATGCCTACACCTTC. It is translated as CASSSTGGFYAYTF. The full variable domain, in which reference TRBV7-2 and TRBJ1-2 provide the parts outside the CDR3, is GAGVSQSPSNKVTEKGKDVELRCDPISGHTALYWYRQSLGQGLEFLIYFQGNSAPDKSGLPSDRFSAERTGGSVSTLTIQRTQQEDSAVYLCASSSTGGFYAYTFGSGTRLTVV.

This clonotype was observed many times. The V and J genes are TRBV29-1 and TRBJ1-1, with TRBD1 matching over 10 bases. Germline V gene data show CDR1 as SQVTM and CDR2 as ANQGSEA. The CDR3 is made up of 14 amino acids. V shed 3 bases, J shed 0 bases, and the junction held 1 base outside the gene matches. CDR3 sequence (DNA): TGCAGCGTTGATGGGACAGGGGTGAACACTGAAGCTTTCTTT. This encodes CSVDGTGVNTEAFF. The full variable domain, in which reference TRBV29-1 and TRBJ1-1 provide the parts outside the CDR3, is SAVISQKPSRDICQRGTSLTIQCQVDSQVTMMFWYRQQPGQSLTLIATANQGSEATYESGFVIDKFPISRPNLTFSTLTVSNMSPEDSSIYLCSVDGTGVNTEAFFGQGTRLTVV.

This clonotype was recorded many times. For the CDR3, the DNA is TGTGCCAGCAGCTTAACGTGGACCCACGAGCAGTACTTC. Encoded protein: CASSLTWTHEQYF. This chain connects TRBV7-3 to TRBJ2-7; D is ambiguous. The CDR3 loop spans 13 amino acids. V was cut by 0 bases and J by 5 bases, with 8 bases left in between. The germline CDR1 and CDR2 sequences are SGHTA and FQGTGA.

DNA for the CDR3: TGTGCCAGTAGTACTTTTCGACAGGGGGCGCGGGAGGGCCGGAGGAATGAGCAGTTCTTC. Translation gives CASSTFRQGAREGRRNEQFF. This chain links TRBV19 with TRBJ2-1; D might be TRBD1 (10 bases). This CDR3 has 20 amino acids. V shed 4 bases and J shed 7 bases, with 32 bases lying between them. CDR1 and CDR2 (germline): LNHDA, SQIVND (reference sequence).

Ten or more counts support this clonotype. V is TRBV5-5 and J is TRBJ2-5; the D is unclear. This CDR3 has 14 residues. Per germline, CDR1 SGHKS and CDR2 YYEKEE (reference sequence). Trimming cost V 2 bases and J 8 bases, with 16 bases left between them. CDR3 bases: TGTGCCAGCAGCTTCGACCCAATACCGAATACCCAGTACTTC. The encoded protein is CASSFDPIPNTQYF.

This clonotype was seen repeatedly, ten times or more. The genes are TRBV28 and TRBJ2-3; TRBD2 is a possible D gene (6 bases). Germline V gene sequence: CDR1 MDHEN, CDR2 SYDVKM. Trimming stripped 2 bases from V and 5 bases from J, with 17 bases between. The CDR3 consists of 16 residues. Here the CDR3 reads CASSLPGMWRGDTQYF. In DNA, the CDR3 is TGTGCCAGCAGTTTACCCGGGATGTGGCGGGGAGATACGCAGTATTTT.